These 24 T cell receptor beta chains came from one sample sequenced in a study of OX40 agonist ivuxolimab in advanced cancers. Produced via immunoSEQ multiplex PCR; TCRdb's table is partial and in-frame only. Found here are approximately 79,000 clones, approximately 92% of them singletons; the top ten hold about 9.4%. The sample here was CD4+ or CD8+ T cells sorted from blood, taken in a trial of the OX40 agonist ivuxolimab. These receptors all stem from an adult with an advanced solid tumor such as melanoma, head and neck, liver or kidney cancer.

The chain employs TRBV4-2 and TRBJ1-1, with unresolved D. The CDR3 loop spans 14 amino acids. The germline CDR1 and CDR2 sequences are LGHNA and YNFKEQ. Between the trimmed V and J ends, which lost 0 bases and 6 bases, there was a span of 11 bases. The CDR3 DNA reads TGTGCCAGCAGCCAAGAGGCTCCAGGTCCTGAAGCTTTCTTT. Its translation is CASSQEAPGPEAFF.

Of note for this clone: This same CDR3 is encoded by further DNA sequences in the sample. The chain is built from TRBV19 and TRBJ2-7, with D perhaps matching TRBD1 (6 bases). This CDR3 region has 13 residues. Trimming took off 5 bases at V and 2 bases at J, with 10 bases between the two ends. Germline lookup yields CDR1 LNHDA and CDR2 SQIVND (reference sequence). CDR3 region: CASSPGQTYEQYF. In DNA form, the CDR3 reads TGTGCCAGTAGTCCCGGACAGACCTACGAGCAGTACTTC.

This sequence joins TRBV29-1 and TRBJ2-7; the D gene could be TRBD1 or TRBD2 (5 bases each). The CDR3 consists of 15 residues. Trimming shortened V by 3 bases and J by 1 base, and 16 bases separated the two germline ends. Germline assignment: CDR1 SQVTM and CDR2 ANQGSEA. The CDR3 region has the DNA TGCAGCGTTGAGCTCAGGGACGGAATATCCTACGAGCAGTACTTC. Translation: CSVELRDGISYEQYF.

The J gene is TRBJ1-4, the V gene TRBV19; D remains unclear. The CDR3 spans 11 residues. Trimming removed 6 bases at V and 8 bases at J, with 7 bases between. CDR1 LNHDA and CDR2 SQIVND come from the germline V gene (reference sequence). CDR3 loop: CASRTAEKLFF. The CDR3 nucleotides are TGTGCCAGTAGAACAGCCGAAAAACTGTTTTTT.

The chain uses TRBV27 and TRBJ2-5, with D possibly TRBD2 on 5 matching bases. The CDR3 is made up of 12 amino acids. Germline-derived CDR1 and CDR2 are MNHEY and SMNVEV (reference sequence). V was shortened by 3 bases and J by 5 bases, with 7 bases between the two germline ends. DNA of the CDR3: TGTGCCAGCAGTTTCTCGGGGGAGACCCAGTACTTC. Translating it yields CASSFSGETQYF.

The chain combines TRBV15 with TRBJ2-7; possible D gene TRBD1, 6 bases. With 2 bases removed from V and 2 bases from J, the gap between germline ends came to 7 bases. Germline lookup yields CDR1 LNHNV and CDR2 YYDKDF (reference sequence). The CDR3 has 13 residues. The DNA for the CDR3 is TGTGCCACCAGCAGACGACAGGCCTACGAGCAGTACTTC. Translation gives CATSRRQAYEQYF.

The chain combines TRBV21-1 with TRBJ2-2. TRBV21-1 is a pseudogene. This CDR3 has 14 amino acids. As DNA, the CDR3 is TGTGCCAGCAGCAAAGTGGTAGGCGCCGGGGAGCTGTTTTTT. Translated, it gives CASSKVVGAGELFF.

The chain combines TRBV27 with TRBJ2-3; 8 bases align to TRBD1. Trimming at V came to 6 bases and at J to 2 bases, leaving 4 bases not matched to a gene. Germline V gene data show CDR1 as MNHEY and CDR2 as SMNVEV (reference sequence). This CDR3 is built from 14 residues. CDR3 sequence reads: CASRPGGVTDTQYF. The CDR3 DNA is TGTGCCAGCAGACCAGGGGGCGTCACAGATACGCAGTATTTT.

This rearrangement joins TRBV11-2 to TRBJ2-5; maybe TRBD1 (6 bases). This CDR3 has 13 residues. V was trimmed by 6 bases and J by 3 bases, leaving 11 bases between them. The germline CDR1 and CDR2 sequences are SGHAT and FQNNGV. CDR3 in amino acids: CASSRGGEETQYF. The CDR3 bases are TGTGCCAGCAGTCGAGGGGGAGAAGAGACCCAGTACTTC.

This sequence joins TRBV10-1 and TRBJ2-5, with D perhaps being TRBD1 or TRBD2 (5 bases each). Germline V gene sequence: CDR1 WNHNN, CDR2 SYGVQD (reference sequence). The CDR3 has 14 amino acids. Trimming took off 3 bases at V and 1 base at J, with 9 bases between the two ends. CDR3 region: CASSDYGAQETQYF. CDR3 sequence (DNA): TGCGCCAGCAGTGATTACGGGGCCCAAGAGACCCAGTACTTC.

V gene TRBV27 combines with J gene TRBJ2-7, with D unresolved. The CDR3 is 12 residues long. Germline CDR1 is MNHEY and CDR2 is SMNVEV (reference sequence). Trimming left V 4 bases short and J 4 bases short, with 8 bases between. DNA of the CDR3: TGTGCCAGCAGTTCATTGAATTACGAGCAGTACTTC. Its protein product is CASSSLNYEQYF.

This clone was detected once. The chain is built from TRBV7-9 and TRBJ1-4; 7 bases are a match to TRBD1. The CDR3 runs to 17 residues. In germline, CDR1 is SEHNR, CDR2 FQNEAQ (reference sequence). V trimming: 4 bases; J trimming: 4 bases; junction bases outside the gene matches: 12. CDR3 nucleotide sequence: TGTGCCAGCAGCTCGAAAAGACCGGGACAGATTAATGAAAAACTGTTTTTT. Protein product: CASSSKRPGQINEKLFF.

This sequence joins TRBV7-9 and TRBJ1-5; D not certain. Germline-derived CDR1 and CDR2 are SEHNR and FQNEAQ (reference sequence). The CDR3 length is 14 residues. V was trimmed by 1 base and J by 3 bases, leaving 7 bases between them. The CDR3 reads CASSLGPNNQPQHF. The CDR3 nucleotides read TGTGCCAGCAGCTTAGGACCGAACAATCAGCCCCAGCATTTT.

CDR3 DNA: TGTGCCAGTAGTCCCGGACAGGCGGTCTACGAGCAGTACTTC. It codes for CASSPGQAVYEQYF. The chain employs TRBV19 and TRBJ2-7; 7 bases are shared with TRBD1. With 5 bases clipped from V and 3 bases from J, the junction kept 7 bases outside the gene matches. CDR1 is LNHDA and CDR2 is SQIVND in the germline V gene (reference sequence). The CDR3 runs 14 residues.

J is TRBJ2-7 and V is TRBV19, with unresolved D. The CDR3 is made up of 13 amino acids. The V gene lost 5 bases and the J gene lost 3 bases, with 11 bases spanning the gap. CDR1 and CDR2 (germline): LNHDA, SQIVND (reference sequence). DNA of the CDR3: TGTGCCAGTAGTCCGGGCCGACACTACGAGCAGTACTTC. Translation gives CASSPGRHYEQYF.

The rearrangement uses TRBV7-9 and TRBJ1-5, with a tentative D call TRBD1 (5 bases). This CDR3 is 14 amino acids long. The germline V and J ends were trimmed by 3 bases and 3 bases, with 9 bases remaining between them. Germline V gene data show CDR1 as SEHNR and CDR2 as FQNEAQ (reference sequence). The CDR3: CASSFDSLNQPQHF. CDR3 nucleotide sequence: TGTGCCAGCAGCTTCGACAGCCTCAATCAGCCCCAGCATTTT.

The chain employs TRBV2 and TRBJ1-3, with 8 bases identical to TRBD1. Germline CDR1 SNHLY, CDR2 FYNNEI. The J segment lost 2 bases and the V segment lost 5 bases, leaving 2 bases of the junction unmatched. This CDR3 is built from 14 residues. The CDR3 nucleotides read TGTGCCAGCAGTTCGACAGGGGCTGGAAACACCATATATTTT. Translated, it gives CASSSTGAGNTIYF.

The chain links TRBV2 to TRBJ2-3; maybe TRBD2 (5 bases). There are 11 residues in the CDR3. With 10 bases removed from V and 3 bases from J, the gap between germline ends came to 8 bases. The germline V gene encodes CDR1 SNHLY and CDR2 FYNNEI. CDR3 protein: CAIPGTDTQYF. The CDR3 nucleotides read TGTGCCATCCCGGGGACAGATACGCAGTATTTT.

The chain combines TRBV7-3 with TRBJ2-2, with 8 bases aligning to TRBD2. The CDR3 spans 18 residues. The germline gives CDR1 SGHTA, CDR2 FQGTGA. Germline trimming cut 2 bases from V and 0 bases from J; bases unmatched to any gene: 8. The CDR3 protein is CASSLGDLAGTNTGELFF. For the CDR3, the DNA is TGTGCCAGCAGCTTAGGGGACCTAGCGGGTACGAACACCGGGGAGCTGTTTTTT.

The chain carries TRBV19 and TRBJ1-1, with 8 positions matching TRBD1. The CDR3 totals 19 residues. The V gene end was trimmed by 3 bases and the J gene end by 3 bases; junction bases not matched to a gene: 18. Per germline, CDR1 LNHDA and CDR2 SQIVND (reference sequence). CDR3 residues: CASSIGTGTTLLGDTEAFF. CDR3 bases: TGTGCCAGTAGTATTGGGACAGGAACTACTCTTTTGGGAGACACTGAAGCTTTCTTT.

This chain uses TRBV14 with TRBJ2-2, with D uncertain. The V gene lost 0 bases and the J gene lost 1 base, with 6 bases spanning the gap. Per the germline V gene, CDR1 is SGHDN and CDR2 is FVKESK. The CDR3 spans 15 residues. The CDR3 region has the DNA TGTGCCAGCAGCCAAGAATTGGTGAACACCGGGGAGCTGTTTTTT. Protein product: CASSQELVNTGELFF.

This clone was counted once. The chain links TRBV7-9 to TRBJ2-3; TRBD2 agrees at 13 bases. The CDR3 extends over 15 amino acids. The V gene's germline CDR1 is SEHNR and CDR2 FQNEAQ (reference sequence). J lost 6 bases, V lost 5 bases, and 5 bases had no gene match. As DNA, the CDR3 is TGTGCCAGCAGCCGGGGACTAGCGGGGATGGATACGCAGTATTTT. As protein: CASSRGLAGMDTQYF.

This chain uses TRBV4-1 with TRBJ2-1; D is unresolved. Trimming took off 4 bases at V and 4 bases at J, with 8 bases between the two ends. This CDR3 contains 13 residues. CDR1 and CDR2 (germline): MGHRA, YSYEKL. The CDR3 DNA sequence: TGCGCCAGCAGCCGGATAGAGTACAATGAGCAGTTCTTC. It specifies CASSRIEYNEQFF.

In this sample, this clone turned up once. The chain employs TRBV6-1 and TRBJ1-3; D gene unclear. Trimming pared 1 base from V and 0 bases from J, leaving 13 bases between. Per germline, CDR1 MNHNS and CDR2 SASEGT. The length of the CDR3 is 17 residues. This CDR3 reads CASSEEVAVLSGNTIYF. CDR3 in DNA: TGTGCCAGCAGTGAAGAGGTGGCAGTCCTCTCTGGAAACACCATATATTTT.